The T cell receptor (beta chain) under discussion was sequenced for a study of blood T cell repertoires in COVID-19. The V end was cut by 3 bases, the J end by 3 bases, with 15 bases between. The CDR3 totals 14 residues. The germline V gene has CDR1 DFQATT and CDR2 SNEGSKA (reference sequence). TCRdb's copy holds only in-frame clones and misses some; the assay was immunoSEQ multiplex PCR. The table has tens of thousands of clones, approximately 86% seen once; the top ten hold approximately 28%. J is TRBJ2-7 and V is TRBV20-1, with D maybe TRBD1 (6 bases). The sequence was collected from a man aged 45-65 years with acute or convalescent COVID-19. The sequencing input was peripheral blood. CDR3 in DNA: TGCAGTGCTAGTGGGAAAGGACAGATCTACGAGCAGTACTTC. It specifies CSASGKGQIYEQYF.